This T cell receptor (beta chain) was recorded in a study of blood T cell repertoires in COVID-19. As for the study in general: Spain, Italy and the United States supplied samples that represented acute and convalescent COVID-19.

CDR1 is SQVTM and CDR2 is ANQGSEA in the germline V gene. The ends lost 3 bases at V and 11 bases at J; junction bases unmatched: 11. The CDR3 is 13 residues long. Only in-frame clones appear in the TCRdb table, and some are missing; sequencing was by immunoSEQ multiplex PCR. The profile shows 25,000 to 35,000 clones, roughly nine tenths of them singletons. The TCR comes from a human donor with acute or convalescent COVID-19. The donor label of this sample is uncertain. Sample: peripheral blood. V usage is TRBV29-1 and J usage is TRBJ1-1; TRBD1 matches 8 bases. CDR3 nucleotide sequence: TGCAGCGTTGACGAGACAGGGGCCGTAAGGGCTTTCTTT. Encoded protein: CSVDETGAVRAFF.